These T cell receptor beta chains were read from a single sample in a study of cytomegalovirus exposure and HLA in healthy donors. Using immunoSEQ multiplex PCR, the repertoire was profiled, and TCRdb retains in-frame clones only, with some absent. Of approximately 89,000 clones in the sample, about three fifths were seen once. Material for sequencing was PBMCs. These receptors all come from a young woman in good health and CMV-seropositive. Each CDR3 is given with its conserved first and last residue. The D gene is left open where the match is weak. Size tells how often a clone was seen (once, few, many) or the class of an expanded clone, and some rows leave it out.

clone_size j_call v_call d_call cdr3_nt cdr3_aa
. TRBJ2-5 TRBV5-1 TRBD2 TGCGCCAGCAGCTTGGGGCTAGCGGGGGCCCAAGAGACCCAGTACTTC CASSLGLAGAQETQYF
. TRBJ2-1 TRBV10-3 TRBD2 TGTGCCATCAGTGAGTCAGGTAGCGGGGGGTCCAGAGAGCAGTTCTTC CAISESGSGGSREQFF
few TRBJ1-1 TRBV10-3 . TGTGCCATCAGGACCGGGACAAGGAACACTGAAGCTTTCTTT CAIRTGTRNTEAFF
. TRBJ2-2 TRBV9 . TGTGCCAGCAGCGCTGAGACACGAGACACCGGGGAGCTGTTTTTT CASSAETRDTGELFF
. TRBJ1-6 TRBV5-1 TRBD1 TGCGCCAGCAGGACCGGGACAGCCTCCTATAATTCACCCCTCCACTTT CASRTGTASYNSPLHF
. TRBJ2-7 TRBV5-6 . TGTGCCAGCAGCCGCGGCCCAGGGACATATTACGAGCAGTACTTC CASSRGPGTYYEQYF
. TRBJ2-1 TRBV5-1 TRBD2 TGCGCCAGCAGCTTGTTTGCGACTAGCGACGAGCAGTTCTTC CASSLFATSDEQFF
. TRBJ2-1 TRBV7-9 . TGTTCCAGCAGCCTCCAGGCCAATGAGCAGTTCTTC CSSSLQANEQFF
. TRBJ2-2 TRBV5-1 . TGCGCCAGCAGCTTGGGGCACGTTACCGGGGAGCTGTTTTTT CASSLGHVTGELFF
. TRBJ1-5 TRBV30 . TGTGCCTGGAGTAAAGGGGACAATCAGCCCCAGCATTTT CAWSKGDNQPQHF
. TRBJ2-7 TRBV19 TRBD1 TGTGCCAGCTCCGGACAGGGGGTTGGGTACGAGCAGTACTTC CASSGQGVGYEQYF
. TRBJ2-1 TRBV6-1 TRBD1 TGTGCCAGCAGTGAATTTTTGTTCGAACAGGGGGCTTACAATGAGCAGTTCTTC CASSEFLFEQGAYNEQFF
once TRBJ1-4 TRBV7-9 . TGTTCCAGCAGCCCCTCTCCCGGGACAAGTAGTAATGAAAAACTGTTTTTT CSSSPSPGTSSNEKLFF
. TRBJ1-1 TRBV29-1 TRBD1 TGCAGCGTTGAGGCAGGGGGAGTGACTGAAGCTTTCTTT CSVEAGGVTEAFF
. TRBJ1-1 TRBV20-1 . TGCAGTGTGGGGGGGAACACTGAAGCTTTCTTT CSVGGNTEAFF
few TRBJ1-1 TRBV7-2 TRBD1 TGTGCCAGCAGCAGTCAACAGGGGGCGCGAGGTGAAGCTTTCTTT CASSSQQGARGEAFF
. TRBJ2-5 TRBV5-1 TRBD2 TGCGCCAGCAGCTTTTTACCCGGGACTAGCGGGGGAGAAGAGACCCAGTACTTC CASSFLPGTSGGEETQYF
few TRBJ1-1 TRBV15 TRBD1 TGTGCCACCAGCAGGGGGGGGGACAGGGCGACTGAAGCTTTCTTT CATSRGGDRATEAFF
. TRBJ2-5 TRBV7-9 TRBD1 TGTGCCAGCAGCTCCAGGGGGCCCGAGACCCAGTACTTC CASSSRGPETQYF
few TRBJ2-1 TRBV25-1 TRBD1 TGTGCCAGCGCCCGACAGGGTTGGAATGAGCAGTTCTTC CASARQGWNEQFF
few TRBJ1-5 TRBV5-1 . TGCGCCAGCAGCTTGGCCGGGGGGGGTCAGCCCCAGCATTTT CASSLAGGGQPQHF
. TRBJ2-7 TRBV27 . TGTGCCAGCAGTCCCACCGGCGGGGACTTCTCCTACGAGCAGTACTTC CASSPTGGDFSYEQYF
. TRBJ1-1 TRBV4-3 . TGCGCCAGCAGCCAAGATGGAGGAAGGGGGACTGAAGCTTTCTTT CASSQDGGRGTEAFF
. TRBJ2-5 TRBV5-1 . TGCGCCAGCAGCTTGGATTCGGGCCAAGAGACCCAGTACTTC CASSLDSGQETQYF
. TRBJ2-5 TRBV5-5 TRBD2 TGTGCCAGCGGACTAGCCGGCGAAGAGACCCAGTACTTC CASGLAGEETQYF
few TRBJ1-5 TRBV15 TRBD1 TGTGCCACCAGCAGAGGAAAGGGGCAGGGGGTAGGCAATCAGCCCCAGCATTTT CATSRGKGQGVGNQPQHF
. TRBJ2-1 TRBV5-1 TRBD2 TGCGCCAGCAGCTTGGGTGTATCGGGGGGTTCCTACAATGAGCAGTTCTTC CASSLGVSGGSYNEQFF
. TRBJ2-4 TRBV19 TRBD1 TGTGCCAGTGAAAGGGGGACAGGGGGCTTTGCCAAAAACATTCAGTACTTC CASERGTGGFAKNIQYF
. TRBJ1-1 TRBV19 . TGTGCCAGTAGTGCCCTATCCCGAGGGGGATTGAACACTGAAGCTTTCTTT CASSALSRGGLNTEAFF
. TRBJ2-5 TRBV28 . TGTGCCAGCAGTAACGGGGAGACCCAGTACTTC CASSNGETQYF
few TRBJ2-4 TRBV6-5 . TGTGCCAGCAGTTACAGCCGGGGAAACATTCAGTACTTC CASSYSRGNIQYF
. TRBJ2-2 TRBV7-2 TRBD1 TGTGCCAGCCGCCCGGGACAGGGGGCCACCGGGGAGCTGTTTTTT CASRPGQGATGELFF
. TRBJ1-1 TRBV7-3 . TGTGCCAGCAGCTGGGGAAGGGGGTCCACTGAAGCTTTCTTT CASSWGRGSTEAFF
. TRBJ1-4 TRBV29-1 . TGCAGCGTTAGGACCGGGGGGGTAAACGAAAAACTGTTTTTT CSVRTGGVNEKLFF
. TRBJ2-2 TRBV10-3 TRBD1 TGTGCCATCAGAGGTACAGGGGGCGGACCCGGGGAGCTGTTTTTT CAIRGTGGGPGELFF
. TRBJ1-4 TRBV9 . TGTGCCAGCAGCGTAGCCAGCGGCGGTGAAAAACTGTTTTTT CASSVASGGEKLFF
. TRBJ1-2 TRBV19 . TGTGCCAGTAGTACCCCCTCCGACGGGAGGTCTGGCTACACCTTC CASSTPSDGRSGYTF
. TRBJ1-1 TRBV12-5 . TGTGCTAGTGGTGCAATTTCCCAGGGCACTGAAGCTTTCTTT CASGAISQGTEAFF
. TRBJ2-2 TRBV9 . TGTGCCAGCAGCGTTGACTACACCGGGGAGCTGTTTTTT CASSVDYTGELFF
. TRBJ2-6 TRBV7-3 . TGTGCCAGCACCCCAGGGGATACTGGGGCCAACGTCCTGACTTTC CASTPGDTGANVLTF
. TRBJ2-7 TRBV7-9 . TGTGCCAGCAGCTTACCTGACAGGTTCGAGCAGTACTTC CASSLPDRFEQYF
once TRBJ1-5 TRBV5-6 TRBD1 TGTGCCAGCAGCCTGCGGACAGGGGGTGACGGGGAGCCCCAGCATTTT CASSLRTGGDGEPQHF
. TRBJ1-1 TRBV5-4 TRBD1 TGTGCCAGCAGCTTGGCGGGAAGGGGGCGGTTGGCTTTCTTT CASSLAGRGRLAFF
. TRBJ1-5 TRBV6-6 TRBD1 TGTGCCAGCAGTGAGACAGGGATCCAGCCCCAGCATTTT CASSETGIQPQHF
few TRBJ1-5 TRBV28 TRBD1 TGTGCCAGCAGTTTAGAGGGGGCAACGCAGCCCCAGCATTTT CASSLEGATQPQHF
once TRBJ2-3 TRBV4-1 TRBD1 TGCGCCAGCAGCCAAGCCGACAGGGGAGGACTCACAGATACGCAGTATTTT CASSQADRGGLTDTQYF
. TRBJ2-2 TRBV28 TRBD2 TGTGCCAGCAGTCATGGGACTAGCGCGACCGGGGAGCTGTTTTTT CASSHGTSATGELFF
once TRBJ1-3 TRBV2 TRBD1 TGTGCCAGCAGTGAGGTCAGGGGGATTGGAAACACCATATATTTT CASSEVRGIGNTIYF
. TRBJ1-5 TRBV6-4 . TGTGCCAGCAAAATCAGGGAACAGCCCCAGCATTTT CASKIREQPQHF
. TRBJ2-5 TRBV2 . TGTGCCAGCAAGCTCCAAGAGACCCAGTACTTC CASKLQETQYF
few TRBJ2-5 TRBV7-9 TRBD2 TGTGCCAGCAGCCCGAGAGGACTAGCGGGGGAGACCCAGTACTTC CASSPRGLAGETQYF
few TRBJ1-5 TRBV6-1 . TGTGCCAGCACAGGGGCGGGCAATCAGCCCCAGCATTTT CASTGAGNQPQHF
. TRBJ1-3 TRBV27 . TGTGCCAGCAGTTACAGGGATGGAAACACCATATATTTT CASSYRDGNTIYF
. TRBJ2-5 TRBV7-8 TRBD1 TGTGCCAGCAGCCCCGGGACAGGGGTGCAAGAGACCCAGTACTTC CASSPGTGVQETQYF
. TRBJ2-2 TRBV25-1 TRBD2 TGTGCCAGCAGTGAGGGACTAGATAGGGGGGCCAACACCGGGGAGCTGTTTTTT CASSEGLDRGANTGELFF
. TRBJ2-1 TRBV6-4 . TGTGCCAGCAGTTCGACAGTTCGCTCCTACAATGAGCAGTTCTTC CASSSTVRSYNEQFF
few TRBJ1-1 TRBV18 TRBD1 TGTGCCAGCTCAACAACAGGGGGCGCGGTGGTAACTGAAGCTTTCTTT CASSTTGGAVVTEAFF
few TRBJ1-5 TRBV5-1 . TGCGCCAGCAGCCCCGGGGATAGCAATCAGCCCCAGCATTTT CASSPGDSNQPQHF
. TRBJ1-1 TRBV7-8 . TGTGCCAGCAGCTTCTACAGGGCGGTAGCTTTCTTT CASSFYRAVAFF
. TRBJ2-2 TRBV5-1 TRBD1 TGCGCCAGCCGTCTAACACAGGGGACCCCCGGGGAGCTGTTTTTT CASRLTQGTPGELFF